This T cell receptor (beta chain) was identified in a study of cytomegalovirus exposure and HLA in healthy donors. General study findings and limits: First-cohort TCR clusters were later found to tend to co-occur in the roughly 110 validation repertoires.

Assay: immunoSEQ multiplex PCR; the TCRdb copy retains only in-frame clones and omits some. The data hold about 260,000 clones, with less than 95% observed a single time. Turning to this clone: The antigen is unknown.

With 6 bases removed from V and 6 bases from J, the gap between germline ends came to 13 bases. The germline CDR1 and CDR2 sequences are MNHEY and SMNVEV (reference sequence). The CDR3 sequence is 13 residues long. The chain employs TRBV27 and TRBJ2-3; tentative D call: TRBD2 (5 bases). The source of this sequence is a woman aged 30 to 39 in good health and CMV-seronegative. The sample consisted of PBMCs. The CDR3 here is CASRPADGDTQYF. CDR3 sequence (DNA): TGTGCCAGCAGGCCAGCGGATGGGGATACGCAGTATTTT.